The 14 T cell receptor beta chains in this list originate from one sample, sequenced in a study of T cell responses to AZD1222 COVID-19 vaccine. Clones were read by immunoSEQ multiplex PCR, and TCRdb kept only the in-frame ones, dropping some. The sample lists about 160,000 clones; 75% to 90% were seen once. Sequenced material: peripheral blood, taken on day 0 of AZD1222 vaccination. These TCRs come from an adult in good health.

The chain has TRBV4-2 and TRBJ1-1; unclear D gene. Germline CDR1 and CDR2: LGHNA and YNFKEQ. Trimming cost V 1 base and J 10 bases, with 19 bases left between them. This CDR3 has 15 amino acids. The CDR3 nucleotides are TGTGCCAGCAGCCAAGGGCATGGATTGCAGGCGACAGCTTTCTTT. Residues: CASSQGHGLQATAFF.

CDR3 residues: CASSPGPSGGNNEQFF. For the CDR3, the DNA is TGTGCCAGCAGCCCGGGACCTAGCGGGGGGAACAATGAGCAGTTCTTC. The chain combines TRBV9 with TRBJ2-1, with 11 nucleotides matching TRBD2. CDR1 is SGDLS, CDR2 YYNGEE, per germline. This CDR3 spans 16 amino acids. J was trimmed by 5 bases and V by 4 bases; bases with no gene match: 8.

The rearrangement links TRBV29-1 to TRBJ2-2; D gene uncertain. V lost 4 bases and J 7 bases, leaving 10 bases between the germline ends. Germline V gives CDR1 SQVTM, CDR2 ANQGSEA. There are 12 residues in the CDR3. CDR3 DNA: TGCAGCGTTGTGGCTTCAGGCGGGGAGCTGTTTTTT. Translating it yields CSVVASGGELFF.

V is TRBV4-1 and J is TRBJ2-3; D is undetermined. CDR1 is MGHRA, CDR2 YSYEKL, per germline. This CDR3 has 13 amino acids. V was clipped by 4 bases and J by 6 bases, with 11 bases between them. CDR3: CASSPSEFDTQYF. CDR3 coding DNA: TGCGCCAGCAGCCCGTCGGAGTTCGATACGCAGTATTTT.

This clone was recorded once. The chain uses TRBV7-9 and TRBJ2-1; a possible D gene is TRBD1 (5 bases). Trimming pared 6 bases from V and 0 bases from J, leaving 12 bases between. The germline V gene has CDR1 SEHNR and CDR2 FQNEAQ (reference sequence). This CDR3 spans 15 amino acids. Here the CDR3 DNA reads TGTGCCAGCAGAGATACAGGTCGCTCCTACAATGAGCAGTTCTTC. Encoded protein: CASRDTGRSYNEQFF. The variable domain in full, with the rest retrieved from reference TRBV7-9 and TRBJ2-1, is DTGVSQNPRHKITKRGQNVTFRCDPISEHNRLYWYRQTLGQGPEFLTYFQNEAQLEKSRLLSDRFSAERPKGSFSTLEIQRTEQGDSAMYLCASRDTGRSYNEQFFGPGTRLTVL.

The gene calls are TRBV6-1 and TRBJ2-7, with D unclear. Germline V CDR1 and CDR2: MNHNS, SASEGT. The CDR3 is 13 amino acids. Trimming took 0 bases from V and 4 from J, leaving 7 bases between them. Here the CDR3 DNA reads TGTGCCAGCAGTGAAGCGCAAGTTTACGAGCAGTACTTC. It encodes CASSEAQVYEQYF.

The rearrangement links TRBV7-2 to TRBJ1-2; a weak D match, TRBD1 (5 bases). Trimming left V 2 bases short and J 6 bases short, with 19 bases between. The CDR3 totals 16 residues. Germline values: CDR1 SGHTA, CDR2 FQGNSA. CDR3 DNA: TGTGCCAGCAGCTTATCACCGACAGATCTGGGAGATGGCTACACCTTC. Amino acid sequence: CASSLSPTDLGDGYTF. Full variable domain (rest looked up from reference TRBV7-2 and TRBJ1-2): GAGVSQSPSNKVTEKGKDVELRCDPISGHTALYWYRQSLGQGLEFLIYFQGNSAPDKSGLPSDRFSAERTGGSVSTLTIQRTQQEDSAVYLCASSLSPTDLGDGYTFGSGTRLTVV.

This rearrangement joins TRBV5-4 to TRBJ2-3, with unresolved D. Germline lookup yields CDR1 SGHNT and CDR2 YYREEE (reference sequence). This CDR3 region has 15 residues. V lost 1 base and J 1 base, leaving 10 bases between the germline ends. CDR3 bases: TGTGCCAGCAGCTTGTTAAGCTGGGGCACAGATACGCAGTATTTT. Protein product: CASSLLSWGTDTQYF.

Only one count was recorded for this clone. This sequence joins TRBV7-2 and TRBJ2-2; D remains ambiguous. CDR3 length: 14 amino acids. CDR1 and CDR2 from the germline V gene are SGHTA and FQGNSA. Trimming cost V 0 bases and J 6 bases, with 8 bases left between them. The CDR3 nucleotides read TGTGCCAGCAGCTTAGCAGGAATCCCCGGGGAGCTGTTTTTT. It codes for CASSLAGIPGELFF.

This chain uses TRBV9 with TRBJ2-2; D is unresolved. The germline gives CDR1 SGDLS, CDR2 YYNGEE. This CDR3 region has 16 residues. Between the trimmed V and J ends, which lost 3 bases and 5 bases, there was a span of 17 bases. CDR3 amino acids: CASSGLDPITTGELFF. The DNA of the CDR3 is TGTGCCAGCAGCGGACTCGACCCCATAACAACCGGGGAGCTGTTTTTT. The full variable domain, completed using reference TRBV9 and TRBJ2-2, is DSGVTQTPKHLITATGQRVTLRCSPRSGDLSVYWYQQSLDQGLQFLIQYYNGEERAKGNILERFSAQQFPDLHSELNLSSLELGDSALYFCASSGLDPITTGELFFGEGSRLTVL.

The rearrangement links TRBV9 to TRBJ2-7; possible D gene TRBD1, 6 bases. Germline V CDR1 and CDR2: SGDLS, YYNGEE. The CDR3 covers 15 residues. The germline V and J ends were trimmed by 0 bases and 0 bases, with 10 bases remaining between them. This chain's CDR3 is CASSVAGAHSYEQYF. CDR3 nucleotides: TGTGCCAGCAGCGTAGCAGGGGCCCACTCCTACGAGCAGTACTTC.

About this clone: Other DNA sequences in the sample encode the same CDR3. This CDR3 reads CASSIVGGTGELFF. CDR3 nucleotide sequence: TGTGCCAGTAGTATAGTTGGGGGCACCGGGGAGCTGTTTTTT. The chain has TRBV19 and TRBJ2-2; either TRBD1 or TRBD2 may fit D (5 bases each). Per germline, CDR1 LNHDA and CDR2 SQIVND (reference sequence). The CDR3 length is 14 residues. V lost 1 base and J 4 bases, leaving 7 bases between the germline ends.

The chain employs TRBV3-1 (or the pseudogene TRBV3-2) and TRBJ1-6; 8 bases are a match to TRBD1. Germline V CDR1 and CDR2: LGHDT, YNNKEL (reference sequence). Trimming cost V 4 bases and J 8 bases; bases outside gene matches: 10. This CDR3 comprises 16 residues. In DNA, the CDR3 is TGTGCCAGCAGCCCCAGCGCGGGACAGGTTTATTCACCCCTCCACTTT. It specifies CASSPSAGQVYSPLHF.

The chain carries TRBV6-5 and TRBJ1-1; 9 nucleotides match TRBD1. The ends lost 5 bases at V and 4 bases at J; junction bases unmatched: 2. Germline V gene lookup returns CDR1 MNHEY and CDR2 SVGAGI. CDR3 length: 13 amino acids. Here the CDR3 reads CASSTTGGTEAFF. CDR3 bases: TGTGCCAGCAGTACGACAGGGGGCACTGAAGCTTTCTTT.